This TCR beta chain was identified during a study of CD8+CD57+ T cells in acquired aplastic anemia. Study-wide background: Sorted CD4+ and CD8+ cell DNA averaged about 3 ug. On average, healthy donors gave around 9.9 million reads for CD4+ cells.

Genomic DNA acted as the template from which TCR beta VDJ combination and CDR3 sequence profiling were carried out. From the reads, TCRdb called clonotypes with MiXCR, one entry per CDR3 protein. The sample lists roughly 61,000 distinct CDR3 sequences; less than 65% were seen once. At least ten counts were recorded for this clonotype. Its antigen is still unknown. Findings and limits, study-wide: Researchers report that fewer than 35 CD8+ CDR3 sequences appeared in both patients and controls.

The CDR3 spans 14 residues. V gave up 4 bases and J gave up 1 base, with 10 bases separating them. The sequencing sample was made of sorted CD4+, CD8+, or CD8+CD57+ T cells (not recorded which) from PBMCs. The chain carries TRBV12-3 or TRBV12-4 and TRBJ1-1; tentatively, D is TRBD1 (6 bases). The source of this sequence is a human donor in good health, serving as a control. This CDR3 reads CASSSQGQNTEAFF. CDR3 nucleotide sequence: TGTGCCAGCAGTTCCCAGGGACAGAACACTGAAGCTTTCTTT.